This T cell receptor (beta chain) emerged from a study of blood T cell repertoires in COVID-19 (TCRdb year 2020). As for the study more broadly: Samples from collaborators originated in the United States, Italy and Spain and spanned both the acute and convalescent phases of COVID-19. The sample metadata nearly always contained a de-identified subject ID, COVID-19 status, age in years and sex. Where available, HLA class I and class II types were taken from metadata supplied by the sample provider and were not determined by assay-based typing. The prospective study material was composed of cDNA or gDNA derived from T cells, B-cell-depleted T cells, or PBMCs. The repertoires were made available in a free public database intended to serve as a resource for research on the immune response to SARS-CoV-2. The samples were drawn from the first 160 participants of the ongoing ImmuneRACE study and from 1,254 subjects provided by 6 global collaborators. Subjects who had been exposed to COVID-19, were actively infected with it, or had recovered from it provided the deeply sampled blood TCRbeta repertoires that made up the dataset.

Looking up the germline V gene yields CDR1 MDHEN and CDR2 SYDVKM. From the cysteine through the phenylalanine, the CDR3 covers 16 amino acids. Only CDR3 DNA remains: 48 bases, in frame from the first base. V is cut back by 1 base and J by 0 bases, with 5 bases in the junction unmatched. The immunoSEQ Assay, a bias-controlled multiplex PCR, was used to amplify TCRbeta CDR3 regions from genomic DNA. Under the source paper's analysis protocol: Nucleated cell counts per sample were estimated from amplification of reference gene primers within the assay. To quantify the absolute abundance of each unique TCRbeta CDR3 rearrangement, sequence reads were collapsed and filtered. For each sample, productive Simpson clonality was calculated as the square root of Simpson's diversity index across productive rearrangements. In TCRdb, the immuneACCESS table is reduced to in-frame sequences with V and J assigned. These tables do not hold every clone; where another copy was compared, an unresolved V gene accounts for under half, and the others remain unexplained. The V and J calls and the clone size are those of that table, but D and trimming were determined from the DNA. The sample table lists 200,000 or so clones, 86% of them with a count of one. The ten biggest clones cover less than 5% of the sample.

The paper as a whole reports these results and caveats: How much clinical and demographic metadata was included differed by source and by participant, and the metadata was provided uncurated.

Participants in the prospective study were aged about 18 to 95 years, lived in 20 to 25 United States geographic areas, and enrolled through a virtual design. Cohort assignment in the prospective study relied on participant-reported clinical history from a screening survey and a study questionnaire. In the prospective study, whole blood, serum and a nasopharyngeal or oropharyngeal swab were collected from each participant by mobile phlebotomists. Over an approximately two-month period, participants in the prospective study had the option of providing additional blood draws and questionnaires. Prospective study blood samples were shipped either frozen or at room temperature before DNA extraction. As for this clone: Its antigen remains undetermined. No base qualities exist here, and no much larger clone lies one base off it.

The sequence links TRBV28 to TRBJ2-7; 8 middle bases align to TRBD1. Sequenced input: PBMCs or T cells enriched from blood (not recorded which). The origin of this receptor is a woman in her forties with acute COVID-19. The CDR3 sequence is CASSLSPGQGSYEQYF. The nucleotide sequence is given as TGTGCCAGCAGTTTATCTCCAGGACAGGGCTCCTACGAGCAGTACTTC. With the portions outside the CDR3 filled from the reference TRBV28 and TRBJ2-7 genes, the complete variable region becomes DVKVTQSSRYLVKRTGEKVFLECVQDMDHENMFWYRQDPGLGLRLIYFSYDVKMKEKGDIPEGYSVSREKKERFSLILESASTNQTSMYLCASSLSPGQGSYEQYFGPGTRLTVT.